This is a list of T cell receptor beta chains from one sample in a study of T cell responses to AZD1222 COVID-19 vaccine. Clones were read by immunoSEQ multiplex PCR, and TCRdb kept only the in-frame ones, dropping some. The sample has 97,000 or so clones, roughly nine tenths seen once. Specimen: peripheral blood, collected on day 0 of AZD1222 vaccination. The receptors come from an adult in good health. CDR3s leave out the opening cysteine and the closing phenylalanine or tryptophan.

V gene	CDR3 protein
TRBV28	ASSLAQGLAGNEQF
TRBV7-3	ASSLLGGVETQY
TRBV5-1	ASSPGQVLYNEQF
TRBV7-9	ASSFTSGANVLT
TRBV20-1	SASDGGRMGELQPQH
TRBV7-2	ASSLAGAGNYGYT
TRBV3-1/TRBV3-2	ASSQVWGTYEQY
TRBV5-5	ASSRQGYTEAF
TRBV5-4	ASTPLSSGGQETQY
TRBV7-9	ASTVLGRETQY
TRBV18	ASSLFPGRRSNTGELF
TRBV18	ASSPLLGFGTEAF
TRBV5-1	ASSRGQGVYGELF
TRBV11-2	ASSPRGGTTMDTQY
TRBV19	ASSLAGSYNEQF
TRBV7-9	ASNKQGGTGELF
TRBV6-2/TRBV6-3	ASSPQQVNTEAF
TRBV6-2/TRBV6-3	ASSYLNSYNEQF
TRBV9	ASSSGPENQPQH
TRBV5-1	ASSAGTSGEETQY
TRBV28	ASSPRPGQVEGYT
TRBV19	ASSRDSGETQY
TRBV7-9	ASSLKAGGRQPQH
TRBV5-1	ASSFTGNTGELF
TRBV11-2	ASSPFLGGYT
TRBV20-1	SASTRGRLVGELF
TRBV4-2	ASSQDLGLAAPNEQF
TRBV27	ASSYRGHEQY
TRBV28	ASSFAYGYT
TRBV7-7	ASSSTGTGGSGELF
TRBV5-1	ASSLDLAGSGYT
TRBV6-2/TRBV6-3	ASSSRWGDNSPLH
TRBV4-1	ASSQRLTDNEQF
TRBV3-1/TRBV3-2	ASSQRAAAGEQY
TRBV3-1/TRBV3-2	ASSQGGGHYGYT
TRBV7-2	ASSLRQGTSYEQY
TRBV7-2	ASSLGTGGSAQPQH
TRBV11-2	ASSPRPGYGYT
TRBV4-1	ASSPTRGQGSYEQY
TRBV6-2/TRBV6-3	ASSSPGRTDTQY
TRBV7-9	ASSPGLGVSYEQY
TRBV30	ACGTASGNTIY
TRBV3-1/TRBV3-2	ASSHLAGDETQY
TRBV9	ASSSGQIQMNEQF
TRBV30	AWRDGNTIY
TRBV5-5	ASSSTGGGETQY
TRBV4-3	ASSQDRGRDTEAF
TRBV9	ASSVAGQGGNIQY